This entry lists 11 T cell receptor beta chains sequenced from one sample in a study of blood T cell repertoires in COVID-19. Repertoires were generated with immunoSEQ multiplex PCR, while TCRdb's copy carries only in-frame clones and drops some. The repertoire has 150,000 to 200,000 clones, 75% to 80% of them found once; the top ten carry around 7.9%. The sequencing input was peripheral blood. Every receptor here comes from a woman aged 45-65 years with active or convalescent COVID-19.

The chain has TRBV7-9 and TRBJ2-5; 8 bases agree with TRBD2. The germline CDR1 and CDR2 sequences are SEHNR and FQNEAQ (reference sequence). V was clipped by 0 bases and J by 1 base; unmatched bases: 4. There are 16 residues in the CDR3. The CDR3, as DNA: TGTGCCAGCAGCTTAGCCGCGGGGGGACCCCAAGAGACCCAGTACTTC. It codes for CASSLAAGGPQETQYF.

The chain is built from TRBV6-2 or TRBV6-3 and TRBJ1-5, with TRBD1 identical over 9 bases. CDR1 is MNHEY, CDR2 SVGEGT, per germline. The CDR3 is 13 residues long. Unmatched junction bases numbered 3, after V lost 5 bases and J lost 7 bases. The CDR3: CASSRTGGQPQHF. As DNA, the CDR3 is TGTGCCAGCAGTCGCACAGGGGGCCAGCCCCAGCATTTT.

The chain carries TRBV19 and TRBJ1-3; a weak D match, TRBD1 (6 bases). Per germline, CDR1 LNHDA and CDR2 SQIVND (reference sequence). The CDR3 is made up of 14 amino acids. The germline V and J ends were trimmed by 6 bases and 4 bases, with 13 bases remaining between them. The CDR3 DNA is TGTGCCAGTAGATCGACAGGCGACGGAAACACCATATATTTT. Translated, it gives CASRSTGDGNTIYF.

This clone was counted a few times. The V gene is TRBV30, the J gene TRBJ2-3; the match to TRBD2 covers 8 bases. J lost 5 bases, V lost 4 bases, and 5 bases had no gene match. Germline-derived CDR1 and CDR2 are GTSNPN and SVGIG (reference sequence). The CDR3 covers 13 residues. CDR3 nucleotide sequence: TGTGCCTGGAACCGGGGGGGGGAAGATACGCAGTATTTT. Its translation: CAWNRGGEDTQYF.

The chain uses TRBV27 and TRBJ2-7, with D perhaps matching TRBD2 (6 bases). Germline V gene sequence: CDR1 MNHEY, CDR2 SMNVEV (reference sequence). Trimming took off 3 bases at V and 7 bases at J, with 16 bases between the two ends. There are 14 residues in the CDR3. The CDR3 spells CASSLVGLAGEQYF. The DNA of the CDR3 is TGTGCCAGCAGTTTGGTGGGACTGGCGGGAGAGCAGTACTTC.

Here the CDR3 DNA reads TGCGCCAGCAGCTTGGAATCCCAGGGTAATTCACCCCTCCACTTT. This translates into CASSLESQGNSPLHF. The chain is built from TRBV5-1 and TRBJ1-6, with D possibly matching TRBD1 (5 bases). The CDR3 spans 15 residues. The V gene lost 0 bases and the J gene lost 6 bases, with 10 bases spanning the gap. In germline, CDR1 is SGHRS, CDR2 YFSETQ.

The chain joins TRBV29-1 to TRBJ2-7; possibly TRBD1 for D (5 bases). Deletions cut 7 bases from V and 2 bases from J, with 15 bases between. The CDR3 has 13 residues. The germline CDR1 and CDR2 sequences are SQVTM and ANQGSEA. The CDR3 loop reads CSAKGLGPYEQYF. Written as DNA, the CDR3 is TGCAGCGCAAAGGGGCTTGGACCCTACGAGCAGTACTTC.

This clone was found once. V usage is TRBV7-8 and J usage is TRBJ2-1, with 15 nucleotides matching TRBD2. J gave up 9 bases and V 5 bases, and 26 bases lay outside the gene matches. Germline CDR1 is SGHVS and CDR2 is FQNEAQ. The CDR3 has 22 amino acids. DNA for the CDR3: TGTGCCAGCAGCCCAACCCGAGCGGGGTCTGGACTAGCGGGAGGGCCCGTTGGTGAGCAGTTCTTC. It specifies CASSPTRAGSGLAGGPVGEQFF.

This clone was seen a single time. V and J are TRBV5-4 and TRBJ2-5; 9 bases fit TRBD2. Germline CDR1 is SGHNT and CDR2 is YYREEE (reference sequence). The CDR3 contains 14 residues. The V segment lost 8 bases and the J segment 1 base; nucleotides outside the gene matches: 6. CDR3 amino acids: CASSTSGVQETQYF. The CDR3 DNA follows: TGTGCCAGTTCGACTAGCGGAGTCCAAGAGACCCAGTACTTC. The variable domain in full, with the rest retrieved from reference TRBV5-4 and TRBJ2-5, is ETGVTQSPTHLIKTRGQQVTLRCSSQSGHNTVSWYQQALGQGPQFIFQYYREEENGRGNFPPRFSGLQFPNYSSELNVNALELDDSALYLCASSTSGVQETQYFGPGTRLLVL.

This rearrangement joins TRBV9 to TRBJ2-3; 8 bases map to TRBD1. V was clipped by 0 bases and J by 2 bases; unmatched bases: 5. The germline gives CDR1 SGDLS, CDR2 YYNGEE. The CDR3 spans 16 residues. DNA of the CDR3: TGTGCCAGCAGCGTAGGGACAGGGTCGGCCACAGATACGCAGTATTTT. It codes for CASSVGTGSATDTQYF.

The rearrangement links TRBV12-3 or TRBV12-4 to TRBJ1-4; D is undetermined. The CDR3 has 12 residues. Trimming took off 5 bases at V and 5 bases at J, with 6 bases between the two ends. CDR3 residues: CASSAGNEKLFF. In nucleotides, the CDR3 is TGTGCCAGCAGTGCCGGGAATGAAAAACTGTTTTTT.